The 10 T cell receptor beta chains below were found in one sample sequenced in a study of cytomegalovirus exposure and HLA in healthy donors. The PCR employed 60 Vbeta primers together with 13 Jbeta primers. TCRdb's table, derived via immunoSEQ multiplex PCR, lists solely in-frame clones and lacks some. The sample carries about 110,000 clones, approximately 70% recorded once. The specimen sequenced was PBMCs. The origin of the receptors is a man aged 25-40 years in good health and CMV-seropositive.

This chain connects TRBV7-9 to TRBJ1-3; 9 bases are shared with TRBD1. The trim removed 5 bases at V and 0 bases at J, leaving 8 bases unmatched. Germline-derived CDR1 and CDR2 are SEHNR and FQNEAQ (reference sequence). The CDR3 runs 17 residues. The CDR3: CASSPWTGALSGNTIYF. As DNA, the CDR3 is TGTGCCAGCAGCCCCTGGACAGGGGCCCTCTCTGGAAACACCATATATTTT. Using reference TRBV7-9 and TRBJ1-3 for the parts outside the CDR3, the full variable domain is DTGVSQNPRHKITKRGQNVTFRCDPISEHNRLYWYRQTLGQGPEFLTYFQNEAQLEKSRLLSDRFSAERPKGSFSTLEIQRTEQGDSAMYLCASSPWTGALSGNTIYFGEGSWLTVV.

This chain links TRBV9 with TRBJ1-1, with 9 bases identical to TRBD1. This CDR3 contains 13 residues. Germline V gene sequence: CDR1 SGDLS, CDR2 YYNGEE. V shed 3 bases and J 6 bases; nucleotides not matched to a gene: 3. For the CDR3, the DNA is TGTGCCAGCAGCGCCCGACAGGGGGCTGAAGCTTTCTTT. Protein sequence: CASSARQGAEAFF.

The J gene is TRBJ1-2, the V gene TRBV10-1; no definite D call. CDR3 size: 13 residues. Germline-derived CDR1 and CDR2 are WNHNN and SYGVQD (reference sequence). V lost 0 bases and J 4 bases, leaving 6 bases between the germline ends. The CDR3 nucleotides are TGCGCCAGCAGTGAGTCGTCCAGCTATGGCTACACCTTC. Its translation: CASSESSSYGYTF.

The chain has TRBV11-2 and TRBJ2-1; 7 bases agree with TRBD1. The CDR3 runs to 15 residues. Trimming removed 5 bases from V and 2 bases from J; junction bases left unmatched: 6. Germline-derived CDR1 and CDR2 are SGHAT and FQNNGV. CDR3 DNA: TGTGCCAGCAGCCCGACAGGGAGCACCTACAATGAGCAGTTCTTC. This codes for CASSPTGSTYNEQFF.

Only a few counts were recorded for this clone. J is TRBJ2-7 and V is TRBV2; tentatively, D is TRBD1 (5 bases). The CDR3 consists of 11 residues. Trimming stripped 5 bases from V and 4 bases from J, with 6 bases between. CDR1 SNHLY and CDR2 FYNNEI come from the germline V gene. Here the CDR3 DNA reads TGTGCCAGCAGTAACAGGTACGAGCAGTACTTC. Encoded protein: CASSNRYEQYF.

The table lists this clone with a count of one. CDR3 nucleotides: TGTGCCAGCTCATTAAACAGGGGGCAAGAGACCCAGTACTTC. Residues: CASSLNRGQETQYF. The genes are TRBV18 and TRBJ2-5; 8 nucleotides match TRBD1. CDR1 is KGHSH, CDR2 LQKENI, per germline. The V gene end was trimmed by 5 bases and the J gene end by 2 bases; junction bases not matched to a gene: 4. The CDR3 covers 14 residues.

CDR3 loop: CASSLGVAGGTDTQYF. CDR3 nucleotides: TGTGCCAGCAGCTTAGGGGTAGCGGGGGGCACAGATACGCAGTATTTT. The genes are TRBV7-3 and TRBJ2-3, with 9 bases identical to TRBD2. This CDR3 is 16 amino acids long. Trimming took 2 bases from V and 1 from J; bases not matched to a gene: 4. CDR1 and CDR2 from the germline V gene are SGHTA and FQGTGA. Based on the CDR3 plus reference TRBV7-3 and TRBJ2-3, the full variable domain is GAGVSQTPSNKVTEKGKYVELRCDPISGHTALYWYRQSLGQGPEFLIYFQGTGAADDSGLPNDRFFAVRPEGSVSTLKIQRTERGDSAVYLCASSLGVAGGTDTQYFGPGTRLTVL.

This chain connects TRBV7-9 to TRBJ2-3; 8 positions match TRBD1. J lost 3 bases, V lost 1 base, and 6 bases had no gene match. CDR3 length: 16 residues. CDR1 SEHNR and CDR2 FQNEAQ come from the germline V gene (reference sequence). CDR3 sequence: CASSLGRTGITDTQYF. In DNA form, the CDR3 reads TGTGCCAGCAGCTTAGGTCGGACAGGGATAACAGATACGCAGTATTTT. Supplemented by reference TRBV7-9 and TRBJ2-3, the full variable domain reads DTGVSQNPRHKITKRGQNVTFRCDPISEHNRLYWYRQTLGQGPEFLTYFQNEAQLEKSRLLSDRFSAERPKGSFSTLEIQRTEQGDSAMYLCASSLGRTGITDTQYFGPGTRLTVL.

V gene TRBV11-1 combines with J gene TRBJ1-1; D uncertain. This CDR3 region has 15 residues. The V gene lost 5 bases and the J gene lost 3 bases, with 16 bases spanning the gap. The germline gives CDR1 SGHAT, CDR2 FQDESV (reference sequence). CDR3 loop: CASSLPRAWDTEAFF. The DNA for the CDR3 is TGTGCCAGCAGCCTCCCTAGAGCATGGGACACTGAAGCTTTCTTT.

The rearrangement links TRBV7-3 to TRBJ2-5, with 15 nucleotides matching TRBD2. V lost 2 bases and J lost 5; bases outside the gene matches: 3. The CDR3 totals 16 residues. Germline CDR1 SGHTA, CDR2 FQGTGA. The CDR3 sequence is CASSLGLAGGRETQYF. DNA of the CDR3: TGTGCCAGCAGCTTAGGACTAGCGGGAGGGCGGGAGACCCAGTACTTC.